Below, one TCR beta chain is given with its context. This clone was counted between two and nine times. Its cognate antigen has yet to be identified. Nothing much larger sits one base from this clone, and base qualities are not available. Taken from the germline V gene, the CDR1 and CDR2 loops are SGHRS and YFSETQ. Inclusive of the bounding cysteine and phenylalanine, the CDR3 is 14 residues long. CDR3 DNA only is kept here, 42 bases in frame from base 1. Trimming takes 2 bases off V and 3 bases off J; junction bases not matched to a gene: 4. In Seattle, one collaborating source enrolled patients while the infection was active and tracked those patients longitudinally over the course of disease. Whole blood was collected in K2EDTA tubes by collaborating institutions according to the institutions' own protocols. For TCRbeta analysis, collaborator samples were shipped as frozen whole blood, as isolated PBMCs, or as DNA extracted from either sample type.

This entry is derived from a study of blood T cell repertoires in COVID-19 (dated by TCRdb to 2018 to 2020). Background for the entire study: The collaborator samples originated in the United States, Italy and Spain and spanned the acute and convalescent phases of COVID-19. The material from the prospective study consisted of cDNA or gDNA derived from T cells, B-cell-depleted T cells, or PBMCs. The dataset comprised deeply sampled blood TCRbeta repertoires from subjects exposed to, actively infected with, or recovered from COVID-19. The repertoires were released in a freely available public database meant as a resource for research on the immune response to SARS-CoV-2. Samples came from the ongoing ImmuneRACE study (first 160 participants) plus 1,254 subjects from 6 global collaborators. Nearly every sample came with metadata listing a de-identified subject ID, COVID-19 status, age in years and sex. Where HLA class I and class II types were available, the types were taken from metadata supplied by the sample provider, not from assay-based typing.

TCRbeta CDR3 regions were amplified from genomic DNA using the immunoSEQ Assay, a bias-controlled multiplex PCR. The source study handled its data this way. Within the assay, amplification of reference gene primers was used to estimate how many nucleated cells each sample contained. To quantify the absolute abundance of each unique TCRbeta CDR3 rearrangement, sequence reads were collapsed and filtered. For each sample, productive Simpson clonality was calculated as the square root of Simpson's diversity index across productive rearrangements. Entries here come from immuneACCESS through TCRdb and include only in-frame sequences with V and J called. Some clones fail to appear in such tables; in the studies checked, an unresolved V gene covers under half of the shortfall, and the cause of the remainder is unknown. V and J calls and clone size are as listed in that table; D and trimming were resolved from the DNA. Recorded for this sample are approximately 38,000 clones; 87% of them occurred a single time. The ten largest clones capture roughly 4.5% of the sample.

Broader findings and caveats from the paper: How much clinical and demographic metadata was included differed by source and by participant, and the metadata was provided uncurated.

The receptor was derived from a man between 60 and 75 years old with COVID-19, enrolled during active disease. The rearrangement joined TRBV5-1 to TRBJ2-7; TRBD2 agrees with 8 junctional bases. Sample: peripheral blood. The DNA sequence reads TGCGCCAGCAGCTTCGGACTAGCATACTACGAGCAGTACTTC. It codes for CASSFGLAYYEQYF. Beyond the CDR3, the reference TRBV5-1 and TRBJ2-7 genes provide the residues; the full variable domain reads: KAGVTQTPRYLIKTRGQQVTLSCSPISGHRSVSWYQQTPGQGLQFLFEYFSETQRNKGNFPGRFSGRQFSNSRSEMNVSTLELGDSALYLCASSFGLAYYEQYFGPGTRLTVT.